These 26 T cell receptor beta chains were sequenced from one sample in a study of blood T cells in healthy people across ages. The use of a sample-barcoded 5' primer and a J-beta primer mix characterized a second PCR of roughly 7 to 11 cycles. MiXCR, applied by TCRdb to the 5' RACE reads, yields one record per CDR3 protein. The sample shows fewer than 1,000,000 distinct CDR3 sequences, around 43% of them seen only once. Input material: blood. These receptor sequences come from a man in his 60s in good health.

The gene calls are TRBV7-9 and TRBJ1-4; 7 bases agree with TRBD1. J lost 4 bases, V lost 4 bases, and 12 bases had no gene match. The CDR3 contains 17 residues. The germline CDR1 and CDR2 sequences are SEHNR and FQNEAQ (reference sequence). CDR3 in DNA: TGTGCCAGCAGCTCCCGGCTTCAGGGGGTCCTTAATGAAAAACTGTTTTTT. It specifies CASSSRLQGVLNEKLFF.

V is TRBV12-3 or TRBV12-4 and J is TRBJ1-5; 7 nucleotides line up with TRBD1. CDR3 length equals 15 residues. With V trimmed by 1 base and J by 5 bases, 5 bases remained unmatched. The CDR3 coding sequence is TGTGCCAGCAGTTTAGGACAGGGAAACTATCAGCCCCAGCATTTT. This translates into CASSLGQGNYQPQHF.

This clonotype was found a few times. This chain connects TRBV20-1 to TRBJ2-7; perhaps TRBD1 as D (5 bases). There are 17 residues in the CDR3. CDR1 is DFQATT, CDR2 SNEGSKA, per germline (reference sequence). Trimming shortened V by 2 bases and J by 2 bases, and 22 bases separated the two germline ends. CDR3 amino acids: CSARSSEGATRTYEQYF. The CDR3 region has the DNA TGCAGTGCTAGATCGAGTGAAGGGGCTACAAGAACCTACGAGCAGTACTTC.

This clonotype was observed a handful of times. J is TRBJ2-7 and V is TRBV3-1; D perhaps matches TRBD2 (6 bases). Germline V gene data show CDR1 as LGHDT and CDR2 as YNNKEL (reference sequence). The V end lost 3 bases, the J end lost 3 bases, and 9 bases lay between the germline ends. The CDR3 totals 13 residues. The CDR3 loop is CASSHGTLYEQYF. CDR3 nucleotides: TGTGCCAGCAGCCACGGGACTCTCTACGAGCAGTACTTC.

This sequence joins TRBV15 and TRBJ2-1; tentative D call: TRBD1 (6 bases). With 0 bases removed from V and 7 bases from J, the gap between germline ends came to 22 bases. The CDR3 is 18 amino acids. Germline CDR1 and CDR2: LNHNV and YYDKDF (reference sequence). CDR3 coding DNA: TGTGCCACCAGCAGAGATTCGGGGTCTAACAGGGTCGGGAATGAGCAGTTCTTC. Its translation is CATSRDSGSNRVGNEQFF.

This chain links TRBV6-5 with TRBJ2-3; D perhaps matches TRBD1 (6 bases). Germline V gives CDR1 MNHEY, CDR2 SVGAGI. The V end lost 5 bases, the J end lost 4 bases, and 13 bases lay between the germline ends. This CDR3 has 14 residues. The CDR3 nucleotides read TGTGCCAGCAGTCCCACATACAGGGCAGATACGCAGTATTTT. This gives the protein CASSPTYRADTQYF.

The chain recombines TRBV29-1 with TRBJ2-2; 9 bases align to TRBD1. Germline V gives CDR1 SQVTM, CDR2 ANQGSEA. With 8 bases clipped from V and 5 bases from J, the junction kept 6 bases outside the gene matches. This CDR3 is built from 13 residues. Here the CDR3 DNA reads TGCAGCTGCCGGGACAGGGTGACCGGGGAGCTGTTTTTT. This gives the protein CSCRDRVTGELFF.

The rearrangement joins TRBV29-1 to TRBJ1-2, with TRBD1 as a possible D gene (5 bases). Germline-derived CDR1 and CDR2 are SQVTM and ANQGSEA. CDR3 length equals 14 residues. Trimming cost V 4 bases and J 3 bases, with 15 bases left between them. Here the CDR3 DNA reads TGCAGCGTTGGGGCCTCGGGACGCGACTATGGCTACACCTTC. Translating it yields CSVGASGRDYGYTF.

The chain joins TRBV7-2 to TRBJ2-4; TRBD1 aligns across 8 bases. The better agreement between TRBJ2-7 and the DNA end casts doubt on the J call. CDR1 is SGHTA, CDR2 FQGNSA, per germline. The CDR3 length is 17 residues. The CDR3 coding sequence is TGTGCCAGCAGCCCACAGGGGGTGGGACTTCTTACCTACGAGCAGTACTTC. It is translated as CASSPQGVGLLTYEQYF.

This chain uses TRBV7-2 with TRBJ2-1; 15 bases align to TRBD2. V lost 5 bases and J lost 5; bases outside the gene matches: 7. The CDR3 length is 17 residues. Germline V gene data show CDR1 as SGHTA and CDR2 as FQGNSA. Here the CDR3 reads CASSKGLAGGPDNEQFF. The CDR3 DNA is TGTGCCAGCAGCAAAGGACTAGCGGGGGGGCCGGACAATGAGCAGTTCTTC.

This clonotype was seen more than once but under ten times. The genes are TRBV5-1 and TRBJ1-6; D unclear. The length of the CDR3 is 16 residues. Germline V gene lookup returns CDR1 SGHRS and CDR2 YFSETQ. V lost 0 bases to trimming and J lost 7 bases, with 14 bases between them. The CDR3 sequence: CASSLEHRSLNSPLHF. CDR3 DNA: TGCGCCAGCAGCTTGGAGCACAGAAGTTTAAATTCACCCCTCCACTTT.

The gene calls are TRBV20-1 and TRBJ1-5, with no clear D. The CDR3 runs to 14 residues. V dropped 0 bases and J dropped 2 bases, with 8 bases sitting between them. Germline values: CDR1 DFQATT, CDR2 SNEGSKA (reference sequence). The CDR3 here is CSARDGQGNQPQHF. CDR3 sequence (DNA): TGCAGTGCTAGAGATGGGCAGGGCAATCAGCCCCAGCATTTT.

V gene TRBV25-1 combines with J gene TRBJ1-4; D might be TRBD1 (5 bases). The germline V gene has CDR1 MGHDK and CDR2 SYGVNS. The CDR3 is 16 residues long. Trimming shortened V by 6 bases and J by 8 bases, and 22 bases separated the two germline ends. This CDR3 is CASRSTRRDGREKLFF. The CDR3 DNA reads TGTGCCAGCAGGTCGACCCGAAGGGACGGGCGAGAAAAACTGTTTTTT.

This clonotype turned up a few times. The V call is TRBV20-1, the J call TRBJ1-4; D gene unclear. Germline V gene sequence: CDR1 DFQATT, CDR2 SNEGSKA (reference sequence). This CDR3 spans 14 amino acids. V lost 4 bases and J 0 bases, leaving 9 bases between the germline ends. CDR3 loop: CSATQRATNEKLFF. The CDR3 nucleotides read TGCAGTGCTACCCAAAGGGCAACTAATGAAAAACTGTTTTTT.

This clonotype was observed a handful of times. The V gene is TRBV20-1, the J gene TRBJ1-2; 7 positions match TRBD1. The CDR3 totals 15 residues. Trimming at V came to 3 bases and at J to 4 bases, leaving 11 bases not matched to a gene. Germline V lookup: CDR1 DFQATT, CDR2 SNEGSKA (reference sequence). CDR3 in amino acids: CSARGQIERAYGYTF. CDR3 bases: TGCAGTGCTAGGGGACAGATTGAACGGGCCTATGGCTACACCTTC.

The chain is built from TRBV6-1 and TRBJ2-2; 10 positions match TRBD2. In germline, CDR1 is MNHNS, CDR2 SASEGT. The ends lost 5 bases at V and 2 bases at J; junction bases unmatched: 11. This CDR3 spans 18 amino acids. The DNA for the CDR3 is TGTGCCAGCAGTAAACCCCCTAGCGGGGGCCTAAACACCGGGGAGCTGTTTTTT. Residues: CASSKPPSGGLNTGELFF.

The chain uses TRBV9 and TRBJ2-3; no definite D call. This CDR3 is built from 15 residues. Per germline, CDR1 SGDLS and CDR2 YYNGEE. V was pared by 0 bases and J by 0 bases, with 8 bases between. The CDR3 loop is CASSVVGFSTDTQYF. DNA for the CDR3: TGTGCCAGCAGCGTAGTCGGCTTTAGCACAGATACGCAGTATTTT.

The genes are TRBV14 and TRBJ1-1; unclear D gene. The germline V gene has CDR1 SGHDN and CDR2 FVKESK. V lost 0 bases and J lost 8, with 16 bases in between. The CDR3 sequence is 15 residues long. This CDR3 is CASSQEDGVEIEAFF. The CDR3 nucleotides are TGTGCCAGCAGCCAAGAGGACGGGGTCGAGATAGAAGCTTTCTTT.

Only a few counts were recorded for this clonotype. The genes are TRBV12-3 or TRBV12-4 and TRBJ2-3; TRBD1 agrees at 7 bases. The length of the CDR3 is 15 residues. Unmatched junction bases numbered 5, after V lost 5 bases and J lost 0 bases. The CDR3 loop is CASSPRTGSTDTQYF. For the CDR3, the DNA is TGTGCCAGCAGTCCCCGGACAGGTAGCACAGATACGCAGTATTTT.

In its sample, this clonotype was seen a few times. J is TRBJ2-7 and V is TRBV7-2, with 9 bases aligning to TRBD1. CDR3 length equals 17 residues. Germline V gene data show CDR1 as SGHTA and CDR2 as FQGNSA. V lost 1 base to trimming and J lost 3 bases; unmatched junction nucleotides: 10. CDR3 residues: CASSLVGGTGSYYEQYF. In nucleotides, the CDR3 is TGTGCCAGCAGCTTAGTAGGGGGGACAGGGTCCTACTACGAGCAGTACTTC.

In this sample, this clonotype turned up a few times. The chain combines TRBV7-3 with TRBJ2-3, with D uncertain. The germline V and J ends were trimmed by 5 bases and 4 bases, with 10 bases remaining between them. CDR3 size: 13 residues. Germline lookup yields CDR1 SGHTA and CDR2 FQGTGA. DNA of the CDR3: TGTGCCAGCAGCCTGGGGTACCCAGATACGCAGTATTTT. It translates to CASSLGYPDTQYF.

The rearrangement uses TRBV20-1 and TRBJ1-2; 8 bases are a match to TRBD1. Trimming at V came to 6 bases and at J to 5 bases, leaving 5 bases not matched to a gene. The CDR3 is 12 residues long. The germline V gene has CDR1 DFQATT and CDR2 SNEGSKA (reference sequence). CDR3 protein: CSAADRVYGYTF. The CDR3 DNA is TGCAGTGCGGCGGACAGGGTATATGGCTACACCTTC.

Worth noting for this clonotype: At one of its ends the junction is not consistent with the germline gene, which may arise from a read error. The chain employs TRBV29-1 and TRBJ2-7; D perhaps matches TRBD1 (6 bases). CDR3 size: 14 residues. Germline V gene sequence: CDR1 SQVTM, CDR2 ANQGSEA. The CDR3 spells CCVGKVTGSYEQYF. Here the CDR3 DNA reads TGCTGCGTGGGTAAGGTTACAGGGTCCTACGAGCAGTACTTC.

This clonotype was picked up a small number of times. DNA for the CDR3: TGTGCCAGCAGGATCGAATACATCGGATCCTACGAGCAGTACTTC. It codes for CASRIEYIGSYEQYF. The chain employs TRBV6-1 and TRBJ2-7; D gene ambiguous. The germline V gene has CDR1 MNHNS and CDR2 SASEGT. The CDR3 contains 15 residues. Trimming took 6 bases from V and 1 from J, leaving 16 bases between them.

This clonotype occurred a few times. The rearrangement joins TRBV18 to TRBJ1-2; no firm D call. The V end was cut by 2 bases, the J end by 9 bases, with 10 bases between. The CDR3 contains 12 residues. Germline V CDR1 and CDR2: KGHSH, LQKENI. CDR3 in amino acids: CASSPGRQSYTF. The CDR3, as DNA: TGTGCCAGCTCACCAGGACGGCAAAGCTACACCTTC.

This clonotype was observed a handful of times. V usage is TRBV10-3 and J usage is TRBJ2-7; 11 bases align to TRBD2. This CDR3 region has 15 residues. Trimming at V came to 6 bases and at J to 5 bases, leaving 9 bases not matched to a gene. Germline-derived CDR1 and CDR2 are ENHRY and SYGVKD. This CDR3 is CAIRRKTSGDHEQYF. CDR3 sequence (DNA): TGTGCCATCAGGCGGAAGACTAGCGGGGACCACGAGCAGTACTTC.